This section outlines one T cell receptor (beta chain) sequence together with its context. Its antigen remains unidentified. CDR1 and CDR2 (germline): SNHLY, FYNNEI. With 6 bases removed from V and 1 base from J, the gap between germline ends came to 15 bases. The CDR3 has 15 residues. The source of the sample is a study of cytomegalovirus exposure and HLA in healthy donors. In the PCR, 60 Vbeta and 13 Jbeta primers were used. Method: immunoSEQ multiplex PCR; TCRdb's copy keeps in-frame clones and lacks some. This sample has about 150,000 clones, with 79% found just once. General study findings and limits: The study had only CMV serostatus as immune exposure information. Some 150 TCR beta chains were listed as cytomegalovirus-associated.

This TCR came from a human donor in good health. The rearrangement links TRBV2 to TRBJ1-1; maybe TRBD1 (6 bases). Source material: PBMCs. In DNA, the CDR3 is TGTGCCAGCAGCGTAAGACTACAGGGGAACACTGAAGCTTTCTTT. It translates to CASSVRLQGNTEAFF.